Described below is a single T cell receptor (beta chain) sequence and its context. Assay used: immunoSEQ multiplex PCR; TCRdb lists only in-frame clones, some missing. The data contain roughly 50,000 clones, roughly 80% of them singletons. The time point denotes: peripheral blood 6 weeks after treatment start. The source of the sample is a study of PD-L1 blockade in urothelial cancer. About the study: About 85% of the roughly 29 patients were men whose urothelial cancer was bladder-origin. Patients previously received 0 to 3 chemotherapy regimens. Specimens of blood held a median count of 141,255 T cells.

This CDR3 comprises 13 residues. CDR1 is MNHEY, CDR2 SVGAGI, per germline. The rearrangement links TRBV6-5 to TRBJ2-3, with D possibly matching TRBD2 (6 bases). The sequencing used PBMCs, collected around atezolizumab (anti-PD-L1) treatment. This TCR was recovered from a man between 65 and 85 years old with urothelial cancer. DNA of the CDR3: TGTGCGAGCCGGAGGGGAGGCACAGATACGCAGTATTTT. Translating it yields CASRRGGTDTQYF.